Presented here are 3 T cell receptor beta chains from one specimen sequenced in a study of CD8 T cells in ankylosing spondylitis. TCRdb reprocessed the 5' RACE reads via MiXCR and lists one record per CDR3 protein. This sample carries about 150,000 distinct CDR3 sequences, 5.5% to 7.5% of them seen once, and the ten largest clones take around 12%. The source material was blood, either unsorted or a sorted T cell fraction (not recorded which). The receptors come from a female donor with ankylosing spondylitis or in good health (not recorded which).

This clonotype was recorded many times. This chain links TRBV15 with TRBJ1-5, with TRBD1 matching over 8 bases. V shed 0 bases and J 11 bases; nucleotides not matched to a gene: 9. Germline CDR1 LNHNV, CDR2 YYDKDF (reference sequence). The CDR3 has 15 amino acids. CDR3 sequence (DNA): TGTGCCACCAGCAGAGATCTGGACAGGGCTTCTACCCAGCATTTT. Residues: CATSRDLDRASTQHF.

This clonotype was detected many times. This chain joins TRBV6-1 and TRBJ1-5; unclear D gene. Trimming shortened V by 3 bases and J by 3 bases, and 9 bases separated the two germline ends. Germline V gene data show CDR1 as MNHNS and CDR2 as SASEGT. This CDR3 is built from 14 residues. The CDR3: CASSEILFNQPQHF. As DNA, the CDR3 is TGTGCCAGCAGTGAGATCCTGTTCAATCAGCCCCAGCATTTT.

The table lists this clonotype with many counts. The chain is built from TRBV12-3 or TRBV12-4 and TRBJ1-3, with D perhaps TRBD1 (6 bases). The CDR3 covers 13 residues. Trimming cost V 6 bases and J 7 bases, with 13 bases left between them. CDR3 nucleotides: TGTGCCAGCAGCCATCATACAGGGAACACCATATATTTT. Its translation: CASSHHTGNTIYF.